The TCR beta chain described here comes from a study of blood T cell repertoires in COVID-19. About the research overall: The origin of the acute and convalescent COVID-19 samples was the United States, Italy and Spain. T cells, B-cell-depleted T cells, or PBMCs supplied cDNA or gDNA.

As handled by the study authors: Amplification of reference gene primers was used by the study to estimate nucleated cell counts. Clones were read by immunoSEQ multiplex PCR, and TCRdb kept only the in-frame ones, dropping some. V, J and clone size were drawn from that table, and D and trimming were deduced from the DNA. Of 200,000 to 250,000 clones detected, around three quarters appear once; the ten largest clones hold approximately 6%. The TCR sequence derives from a woman in her 70s with acute or convalescent COVID-19. Sample: peripheral blood.

CDR3 in amino acids: CSVGQVNTEAFF. The CDR3 DNA sequence: TGCAGCGTTGGACAGGTCAACACTGAAGCTTTCTTT. The chain couples TRBV29-1 to TRBJ1-1, with D possibly TRBD1 on 6 matching bases. Deletions cut 4 bases from V and 2 bases from J, with 8 bases between. The length of the CDR3 is 12 residues. Germline V gene sequence: CDR1 SQVTM, CDR2 ANQGSEA.